A single sample is the source of the 29 T cell receptor beta chains below, sequenced in a study of T cell repertoires in cytomegalovirus infection. What these receptors recognize is not known. TCRdb re-analysed the reads in MiXCR, keeping a single row per CDR3 protein. This table holds under 850,000 distinct CDR3 sequences, 30% to 40% found once. The starting material was cultured PBMCs, obtained from culture after CMV antigen stimulation. These receptors came from a human donor in good health (CMV status not recorded). Some clones in this sample may be carry-over from other donors' samples.

The V call is TRBV6-5, the J call TRBJ1-1; a possible D gene is TRBD1 (5 bases). The CDR3 runs 16 residues. CDR1 and CDR2 (germline): MNHEY, SVGAGI. The germline V and J ends were trimmed by 2 bases and 1 base, with 14 bases remaining between them. Here the CDR3 DNA reads TGTGCCAGCAGTTACCTGGGGGGTCAGAGGAACACTGAAGCTTTCTTT. It translates to CASSYLGGQRNTEAFF.

V gene TRBV7-9 combines with J gene TRBJ2-3; 7 bases line up with TRBD2. V was pared by 6 bases and J by 2 bases, with 11 bases of the junction left unmatched. The CDR3 is 16 amino acids. Germline CDR1 reads SEHNR; CDR2 reads FQNEAQ (reference sequence). CDR3 loop: CASSSVGREFTDTQYF. CDR3 nucleotides: TGTGCCAGCAGTTCTGTGGGGCGGGAGTTCACAGATACGCAGTATTTT.

The rearrangement uses TRBV11-2 and TRBJ2-7; D may be TRBD1 (5 bases). Trimming left V 5 bases short and J 5 bases short, with 16 bases between. From germline, CDR1 is SGHAT and CDR2 FQNNGV. CDR3 length: 14 residues. CDR3 coding DNA: TGTGCCAGCAGCCCAAGACAGTCGGAAAACGAGCAGTACTTC. Protein: CASSPRQSENEQYF.

The chain links TRBV4-1 to TRBJ2-1; TRBD2 aligns across 10 bases. The CDR3 runs to 15 residues. With V trimmed by 4 bases and J by 3 bases, 3 bases remained unmatched. From germline, CDR1 is MGHRA and CDR2 YSYEKL. This chain's CDR3 is CASSRGLADYNEQFF. CDR3 in DNA: TGCGCCAGCAGCCGCGGACTAGCGGACTACAATGAGCAGTTCTTC.

This clonotype was seen a few times. The V gene is TRBV7-9, the J gene TRBJ2-5; D is possibly TRBD2 (5 bases). Trimming stripped 7 bases from V and 5 bases from J, with 17 bases between. Per germline, CDR1 SEHNR and CDR2 FQNEAQ (reference sequence). The CDR3 consists of 14 residues. CDR3 bases: TGTGCCAGCACCGATCATCGGGGAGACGAGACCCAGTACTTC. It codes for CASTDHRGDETQYF.

This clonotype appeared a few times. J is TRBJ2-3 and V is TRBV28, with 9 bases that match TRBD2. V gave up 3 bases and J gave up 2 bases; unmatched junction bases: 3. The CDR3 has 15 residues. The germline gives CDR1 MDHEN, CDR2 SYDVKM. Here the CDR3 reads CASSFQRGVTDTQYF. The CDR3 DNA is TGTGCCAGCAGTTTTCAGCGGGGGGTCACAGATACGCAGTATTTT. The full variable domain, with the rest looked up from reference TRBV28 and TRBJ2-3, is DVKVTQSSRYLVKRTGEKVFLECVQDMDHENMFWYRQDPGLGLRLIYFSYDVKMKEKGDIPEGYSVSREKKERFSLILESASTNQTSMYLCASSFQRGVTDTQYFGPGTRLTVL.

The J gene is TRBJ1-1, the V gene TRBV2, with 7 nucleotides matching TRBD1. From germline, CDR1 is SNHLY and CDR2 FYNNEI. Losses at the gene ends were 6 bases for V and 3 bases for J; bases not matched to a gene: 4. CDR3 length equals 13 residues. CDR3 in DNA: TGTGCCAGCAGACCACAGGGGTACACTGAAGCTTTCTTT. Protein: CASRPQGYTEAFF.

The J gene is TRBJ2-7, the V gene TRBV28; 7 bases match TRBD2. Germline V gives CDR1 MDHEN, CDR2 SYDVKM. The length of the CDR3 is 14 residues. Trimming removed 5 bases from V and 1 base from J; junction bases left unmatched: 5. CDR3 in amino acids: CASSRGGLSYEQYF. Here the CDR3 DNA reads TGTGCCAGCAGTCGGGGAGGGTTGTCCTACGAGCAGTACTTC. The full variable domain, completed using reference TRBV28 and TRBJ2-7, is DVKVTQSSRYLVKRTGEKVFLECVQDMDHENMFWYRQDPGLGLRLIYFSYDVKMKEKGDIPEGYSVSREKKERFSLILESASTNQTSMYLCASSRGGLSYEQYFGPGTRLTVT.

This clonotype was recorded many times. The chain recombines TRBV7-2 with TRBJ1-6; D gene uncertain. Germline lookup yields CDR1 SGHTA and CDR2 FQGNSA. The CDR3 sequence is 12 residues long. Trimming removed 3 bases from V and 7 bases from J, with 4 bases in between. The CDR3 protein is CASSLGNSPLHF. The CDR3 region has the DNA TGTGCCAGCAGCTTGGGCAATTCACCCCTCCACTTT.

V gene TRBV28 combines with J gene TRBJ1-4; D is unclear. CDR3 length: 16 amino acids. V lost 2 bases, J lost 6 bases, and 16 bases lay in between. Per germline, CDR1 MDHEN and CDR2 SYDVKM. The CDR3, as DNA: TGTGCCAGCAGTTTAAATGGTCCAGGAAGTTATGAAAAACTGTTTTTT. It yields the protein CASSLNGPGSYEKLFF.

The chain links TRBV20-1 to TRBJ2-1, with 8 positions matching TRBD2. Germline CDR1 and CDR2: DFQATT and SNEGSKA (reference sequence). The CDR3 has 15 amino acids. With 2 bases clipped from V and 6 bases from J, the junction kept 9 bases outside the gene matches. CDR3 nucleotides: TGCAGTGCTAGAAAGAGCGGGGGCTTCTCCAATGAGCAGTTCTTC. This sequence encodes CSARKSGGFSNEQFF.

This clonotype has a handful of counts. V gene TRBV27 combines with J gene TRBJ1-1; possibly TRBD1 for D (6 bases). Germline lookup yields CDR1 MNHEY and CDR2 SMNVEV (reference sequence). Trimming shortened V by 6 bases and J by 1 base, and 9 bases separated the two germline ends. The CDR3 totals 13 residues. CDR3 DNA sequence: TGTGCCAGCAGAAGAGGGGGGAACACTGAAGCTTTCTTT. It codes for CASRRGGNTEAFF.

The table lists this clonotype with a few counts. This chain joins TRBV12-3 or TRBV12-4 and TRBJ1-1; D not certain. Trimming removed 6 bases at V and 4 bases at J, with 9 bases between. The CDR3 extends over 12 amino acids. The CDR3: CASSPWLTEAFF. Here the CDR3 DNA reads TGTGCCAGCAGCCCATGGCTCACTGAAGCTTTCTTT.

V gene TRBV9 combines with J gene TRBJ2-5; tentative D call: TRBD2 (5 bases). Trimming shortened V by 2 bases and J by 0 bases, and 14 bases separated the two germline ends. The germline gives CDR1 SGDLS, CDR2 YYNGEE. The CDR3 spans 16 residues. The CDR3 loop reads CASSVSPGGHQETQYF. DNA of the CDR3: TGTGCCAGCAGCGTCTCGCCAGGCGGGCACCAAGAGACCCAGTACTTC.

The chain recombines TRBV29-1 with TRBJ1-1; 10 bases line up with TRBD1. The trim removed 6 bases at V and 5 bases at J, leaving 6 bases unmatched. This CDR3 spans 13 amino acids. Germline V gene lookup returns CDR1 SQVTM and CDR2 ANQGSEA. CDR3: CSVEGQGRTEAFF. The DNA for the CDR3 is TGCAGCGTGGAGGGACAGGGGAGGACTGAAGCTTTCTTT.

Only a few counts were recorded for this clonotype. The chain combines TRBV29-1 with TRBJ2-7; 7 bases are shared with TRBD1. The CDR3 runs to 13 residues. From germline, CDR1 is SQVTM and CDR2 ANQGSEA. J lost 0 bases, V lost 4 bases, and 3 bases had no gene match. CDR3 sequence reads: CSVVGTASYEQYF. DNA for the CDR3: TGCAGCGTTGTCGGGACAGCCTCCTACGAGCAGTACTTC.

On this clonotype itself: A much larger clone lies a single base off, so this may be a read error. The chain employs TRBV9 and TRBJ2-3, with D possibly TRBD2 on 6 matching bases. V gave up 3 bases and J gave up 0 bases, with 11 bases separating them. Per germline, CDR1 SGDLS and CDR2 YYNGEE. This CDR3 spans 15 amino acids. DNA for the CDR3: TGTGCCAGCAGCGCTGGGACTTCTAGCACAGATACGCAGTATTTT. This sequence encodes CASSAGTSSTDTQYF.

This chain uses TRBV24-1 with TRBJ2-1, with TRBD2 identical over 7 bases. The CDR3 extends over 14 amino acids. Germline V gene data show CDR1 as KGHDR and CDR2 as SFDVKD. J gave up 0 bases and V 10 bases, and 5 bases lay outside the gene matches. The CDR3 nucleotides are TGTGCCACTTCCGGGGGGAGCTCCTACAATGAGCAGTTCTTC. Translated: CATSGGSSYNEQFF.

The chain carries TRBV18 and TRBJ2-7; D perhaps matches TRBD1 (5 bases). From germline, CDR1 is KGHSH and CDR2 LQKENI. This CDR3 is 15 amino acids long. Between the trimmed V and J ends, which lost 3 bases and 6 bases, there was a span of 18 bases. DNA of the CDR3: TGTGCCAGCTCACCCTTGACAGCCTCTGGATTCGAGCAGTACTTC. Translation gives CASSPLTASGFEQYF. Filled out from reference TRBV18 and TRBJ2-7, the complete variable domain reads NAGVMQNPRHLVRRRGQEARLRCSPMKGHSHVYWYRQLPEEGLKFMVYLQKENIIDESGMPKERFSAEFPKEGPSILRIQQVVRGDSAAYFCASSPLTASGFEQYFGPGTRLTVT.

This sequence joins TRBV7-2 and TRBJ2-1; TRBD2 aligns across 8 bases. The CDR3 runs 15 residues. V lost 2 bases and J lost 9; bases outside the gene matches: 9. In germline, CDR1 is SGHTA, CDR2 FQGNSA. CDR3 region: CASSLMSGGPIEQFF. For the CDR3, the DNA is TGTGCCAGCAGCTTAATGTCGGGAGGGCCGATTGAGCAGTTCTTC.

This clonotype came up many times. The chain links TRBV7-2 to TRBJ1-2; D unclear. Trimming removed 3 bases from V and 6 bases from J, with 14 bases in between. Per germline, CDR1 SGHTA and CDR2 FQGNSA. CDR3 length equals 14 residues. The CDR3 protein is CASSFNEGADGYTF. As DNA, the CDR3 is TGTGCCAGCAGCTTTAATGAGGGCGCGGATGGCTACACCTTC.

The rearrangement uses TRBV12-3 or TRBV12-4 and TRBJ2-2, with TRBD2 matching over 7 bases. The J segment lost 1 base and the V segment lost 7 bases, leaving 15 bases of the junction unmatched. CDR3 size: 18 residues. The CDR3 protein is CASTMGREAIWNTGELFF. The CDR3 nucleotides are TGTGCCAGCACAATGGGACGGGAGGCGATATGGAACACCGGGGAGCTGTTTTTT.

This clonotype was picked up a small number of times. The chain carries TRBV19 and TRBJ2-1, with D perhaps being TRBD1 or TRBD2 (6 bases each). V gave up 3 bases and J gave up 6 bases, with 15 bases separating them. This CDR3 is built from 15 residues. CDR1 and CDR2 from the germline V gene are LNHDA and SQIVND (reference sequence). This chain's CDR3 is CASSITGGRGNEQFF. The CDR3 DNA reads TGTGCCAGTAGTATCACCGGGGGCCGGGGCAATGAGCAGTTCTTC.

This clonotype was counted only a few times. V is TRBV4-1 and J is TRBJ2-3; D gene uncertain. The germline V and J ends were trimmed by 4 bases and 1 base, with 12 bases remaining between them. Per the germline V gene, CDR1 is MGHRA and CDR2 is YSYEKL. This CDR3 has 15 amino acids. CDR3 sequence reads: CASSRARPGTDTQYF. CDR3 DNA sequence: TGCGCCAGCAGCCGCGCTAGGCCTGGCACAGATACGCAGTATTTT.

This clonotype was picked up a small number of times. One end of the junction varies from germline; a read error may be responsible. V gene TRBV7-2 combines with J gene TRBJ1-2; no clear D gene. The length of the CDR3 is 12 residues. Germline V gene sequence: CDR1 SGHTA, CDR2 FQGNSA. As DNA, the CDR3 is TGTGCCAGCAGCTCAAACGACGGCCCGGCCTCCTTC. Translating gives CASSSNDGPASF.

This chain uses TRBV6-2 or TRBV6-3 with TRBJ2-3; 11 bases are shared with TRBD2. The germline V gene encodes CDR1 MNHEY and CDR2 SVGEGT. V was clipped by 5 bases and J by 4 bases; unmatched bases: 5. This CDR3 region has 15 residues. The CDR3 here is CASSTSGSSSDTQYF. The DNA of the CDR3 is TGTGCCAGCAGTACTAGCGGGAGTTCATCAGATACGCAGTATTTT.

Only a few counts were recorded for this clonotype. The CDR3 region has the DNA TGTGCCAGCAGCCAACTACTAGCGGGGACCGGGGAGCTGTTTTTT. Translation gives CASSQLLAGTGELFF. V gene TRBV7-2 combines with J gene TRBJ2-2, with TRBD2 matching over 10 bases. V dropped 5 bases and J dropped 5; count of bases not matched to a gene: 5. The CDR3 has 15 amino acids. Germline values: CDR1 SGHTA, CDR2 FQGNSA.

DNA of the CDR3: TGTGCCAGCAGTTTATTACCCCTTACGCAGTTCTTC. This codes for CASSLLPLTQFF. The chain uses TRBV28 and TRBJ2-1; D is ambiguous. From germline, CDR1 is MDHEN and CDR2 SYDVKM. The CDR3 contains 12 residues. The V end was cut by 1 base, the J end by 12 bases, with 10 bases between.

In its sample, this clonotype was seen a few times. The chain joins TRBV7-2 to TRBJ2-5, with D possibly matching TRBD1 (6 bases). V was pared by 4 bases and J by 5 bases, with 11 bases between. The CDR3 covers 13 residues. Germline assignment: CDR1 SGHTA and CDR2 FQGNSA. The CDR3 sequence is CASSSARGETQYF. The CDR3 DNA sequence: TGTGCCAGCAGCTCGGCCAGGGGTGAGACCCAGTACTTC.